This paragraph reports one TCR beta chain. The data were obtained in a study of T cell changes during pregnancy in multiple sclerosis. V was cut by 3 bases and J by 0 bases, with 9 bases left in between. Germline loops: CDR1 SQVTM, CDR2 ANQGSEA. The CDR3 spans 13 residues. Clones were read by immunoSEQ multiplex PCR, and TCRdb kept only the in-frame ones, dropping some. The table includes 67,000 or so clones, approximately 92% detected once. The clonotype originates from a female donor in good health, enrolled as a control in a pregnancy study. The chain carries TRBV29-1 and TRBJ2-7; a possible D gene is TRBD1 (6 bases). The specimen comprised CD8+ T cells from peripheral blood mononuclear cells, sampled in the third trimester of pregnancy. The CDR3 nucleotides read TGCAGCGTTGAGACAGGTGACTCCTACGAGCAGTACTTC. Translated, it gives CSVETGDSYEQYF.